This passage covers 5 T cell receptor beta chains from one sample sequenced in a study of memory CD4+ T cells and cytomegalovirus serostatus. Single viable CD3+CD4+CD8-CD45RO+ cells were sorted as the memory CD4+ T cells. Generated by immunoSEQ multiplex PCR, the TCRdb table keeps only in-frame clones and is missing some. The sample holds about 56,000 clones, roughly 80% seen once. Sequencing was done on a sample of memory CD4+ T cells from blood. The receptors originated from an adult in good health and CMV-seronegative.

The V gene is TRBV27, the J gene TRBJ1-2; D gene uncertain. CDR3 size: 12 residues. Trimming took off 6 bases at V and 8 bases at J, with 13 bases between the two ends. Germline V CDR1 and CDR2: MNHEY, SMNVEV (reference sequence). This CDR3 reads CASSEGKGGYTF. The CDR3 DNA is TGTGCCAGCAGCGAGGGAAAAGGGGGCTACACCTTC.

The rearrangement joins TRBV4-1 to TRBJ2-3, with D uncertain. Deletions cut 0 bases from V and 6 bases from J, with 19 bases between. Germline V CDR1 and CDR2: MGHRA, YSYEKL. The CDR3 consists of 17 residues. The CDR3 DNA reads TGCGCCAGCAGCCAAGAATTCCGGGTCTTCATATCCGATACGCAGTATTTT. Its translation: CASSQEFRVFISDTQYF.

The V and J genes are TRBV4-1 and TRBJ1-1; unclear D gene. Trimming removed 0 bases from V and 3 bases from J, with 8 bases in between. From germline, CDR1 is MGHRA and CDR2 YSYEKL. This CDR3 spans 14 amino acids. The DNA of the CDR3 is TGCGCCAGCAGCCAAGAACCCCCCTACACTGAAGCTTTCTTT. Protein sequence: CASSQEPPYTEAFF.

This clone was observed a handful of times. The CDR3 protein is CAWTDKGTGYTF. In DNA form, the CDR3 reads TGTGCCTGGACAGATAAGGGGACTGGCTACACCTTC. The chain employs TRBV30 and TRBJ1-2; TRBD1 might be the D (5 bases). CDR1 and CDR2 (germline): GTSNPN, SVGIG (reference sequence). The CDR3 totals 12 residues. Trimming shortened V by 4 bases and J by 7 bases, and 13 bases separated the two germline ends.

The table lists this clone with a few counts. This chain links TRBV19 with TRBJ1-5; 9 bases line up with TRBD1. The germline V gene has CDR1 LNHDA and CDR2 SQIVND (reference sequence). Trimming removed 3 bases from V and 7 bases from J; junction bases left unmatched: 7. The CDR3 is 15 amino acids. This CDR3 reads CASSMDRGRRQPQHF. In DNA, the CDR3 is TGTGCCAGTAGTATGGACAGGGGTCGACGGCAGCCCCAGCATTTT. The full variable domain, with the rest looked up from reference TRBV19 and TRBJ1-5, is DGGITQSPKYLFRKEGQNVTLSCEQNLNHDAMYWYRQDPGQGLRLIYYSQIVNDFQKGDIAEGYSVSREKKESFPLTVTSAQKNPTAFYLCASSMDRGRRQPQHFGDGTRLSIL.